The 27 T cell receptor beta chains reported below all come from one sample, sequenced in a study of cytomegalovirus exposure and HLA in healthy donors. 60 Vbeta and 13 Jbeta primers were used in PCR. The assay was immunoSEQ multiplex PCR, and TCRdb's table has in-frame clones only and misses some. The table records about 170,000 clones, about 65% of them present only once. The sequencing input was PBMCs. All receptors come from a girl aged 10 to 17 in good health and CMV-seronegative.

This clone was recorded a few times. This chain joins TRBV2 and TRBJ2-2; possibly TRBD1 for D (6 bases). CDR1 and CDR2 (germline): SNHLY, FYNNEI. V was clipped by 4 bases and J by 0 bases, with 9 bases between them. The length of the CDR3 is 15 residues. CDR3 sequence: CASSGTASNTGELFF. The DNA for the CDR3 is TGTGCCAGCAGTGGGACAGCTTCGAACACCGGGGAGCTGTTTTTT.

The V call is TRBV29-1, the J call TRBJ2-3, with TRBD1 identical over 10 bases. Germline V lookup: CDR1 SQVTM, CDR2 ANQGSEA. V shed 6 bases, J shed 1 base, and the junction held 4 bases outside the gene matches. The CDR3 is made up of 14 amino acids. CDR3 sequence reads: CSVPGQGGTDTQYF. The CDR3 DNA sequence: TGCAGCGTGCCCGGACAGGGGGGCACAGATACGCAGTATTTT.

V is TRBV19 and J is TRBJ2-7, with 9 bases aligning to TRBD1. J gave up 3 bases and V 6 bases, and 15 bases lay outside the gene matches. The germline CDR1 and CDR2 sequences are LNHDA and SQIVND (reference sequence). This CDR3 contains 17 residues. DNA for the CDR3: TGTGCCAGTAGCCAGGGACAGGGAAAAAGAAAGGGCTACGAGCAGTACTTC. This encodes CASSQGQGKRKGYEQYF.

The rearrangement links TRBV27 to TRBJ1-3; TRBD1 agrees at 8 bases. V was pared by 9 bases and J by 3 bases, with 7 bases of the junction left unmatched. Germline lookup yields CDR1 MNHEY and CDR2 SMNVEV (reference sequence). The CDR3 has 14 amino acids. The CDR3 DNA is TGTGCCAGGTTGGACAGGGAGGGTGGAAACACCATATATTTT. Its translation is CARLDREGGNTIYF.

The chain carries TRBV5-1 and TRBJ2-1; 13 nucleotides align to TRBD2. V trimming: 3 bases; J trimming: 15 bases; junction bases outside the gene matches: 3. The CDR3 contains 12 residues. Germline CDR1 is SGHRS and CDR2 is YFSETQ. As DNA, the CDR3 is TGCGCCAGCAGCTGGGGACTAGCGGGGCTGTTCTTC. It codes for CASSWGLAGLFF. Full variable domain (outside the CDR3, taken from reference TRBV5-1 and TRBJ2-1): KAGVTQTPRYLIKTRGQQVTLSCSPISGHRSVSWYQQTPGQGLQFLFEYFSETQRNKGNFPGRFSGRQFSNSRSEMNVSTLELGDSALYLCASSWGLAGLFFGPGTRLTVL.

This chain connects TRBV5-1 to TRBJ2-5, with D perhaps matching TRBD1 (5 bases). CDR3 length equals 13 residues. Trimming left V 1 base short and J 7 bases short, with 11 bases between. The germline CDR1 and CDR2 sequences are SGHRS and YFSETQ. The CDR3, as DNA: TGCGCCAGCAGCTTGACAGGAGTAGGGACCCAGTACTTC. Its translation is CASSLTGVGTQYF.

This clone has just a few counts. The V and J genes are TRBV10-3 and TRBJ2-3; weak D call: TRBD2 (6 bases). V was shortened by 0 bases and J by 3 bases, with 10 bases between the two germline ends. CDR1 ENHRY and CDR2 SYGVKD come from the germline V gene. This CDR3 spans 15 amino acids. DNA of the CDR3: TGTGCCATCAGTGAGTCAAGGGGACTGACAGATACGCAGTATTTT. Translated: CAISESRGLTDTQYF.

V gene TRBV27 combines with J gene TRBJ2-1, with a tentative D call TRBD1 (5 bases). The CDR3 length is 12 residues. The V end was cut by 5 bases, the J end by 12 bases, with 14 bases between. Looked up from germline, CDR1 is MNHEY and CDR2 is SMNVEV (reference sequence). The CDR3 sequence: CASSHPDSTQFF. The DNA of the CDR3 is TGTGCCAGCAGTCATCCCGACAGCACGCAGTTCTTC.

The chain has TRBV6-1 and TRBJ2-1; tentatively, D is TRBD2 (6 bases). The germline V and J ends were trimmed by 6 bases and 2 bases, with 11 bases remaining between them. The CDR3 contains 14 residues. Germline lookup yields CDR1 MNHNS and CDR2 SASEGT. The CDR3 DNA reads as TGTGCCAGCAGGACATGGGGGGCCTACAATGAGCAGTTCTTC. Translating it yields CASRTWGAYNEQFF.

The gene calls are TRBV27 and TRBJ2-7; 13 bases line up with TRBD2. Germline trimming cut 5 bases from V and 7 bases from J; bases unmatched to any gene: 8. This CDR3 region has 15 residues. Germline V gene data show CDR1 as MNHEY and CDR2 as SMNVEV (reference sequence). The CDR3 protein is CASSPRLAGGWEQYF. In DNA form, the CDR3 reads TGTGCCAGCAGTCCGAGACTAGCGGGGGGTTGGGAGCAGTACTTC.

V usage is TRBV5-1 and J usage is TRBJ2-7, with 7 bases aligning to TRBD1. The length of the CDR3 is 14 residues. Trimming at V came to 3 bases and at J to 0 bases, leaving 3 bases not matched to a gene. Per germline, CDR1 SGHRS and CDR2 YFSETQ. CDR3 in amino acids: CASSSRQGSYEQYF. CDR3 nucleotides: TGCGCCAGCAGCTCCCGACAGGGCTCCTACGAGCAGTACTTC.

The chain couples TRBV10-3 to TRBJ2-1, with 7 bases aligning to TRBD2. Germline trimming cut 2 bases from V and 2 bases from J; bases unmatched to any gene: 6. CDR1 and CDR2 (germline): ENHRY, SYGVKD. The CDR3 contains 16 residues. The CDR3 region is CAISESSGRTYNEQFF. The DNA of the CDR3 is TGTGCCATCAGTGAGAGTAGCGGGCGCACCTACAATGAGCAGTTCTTC.

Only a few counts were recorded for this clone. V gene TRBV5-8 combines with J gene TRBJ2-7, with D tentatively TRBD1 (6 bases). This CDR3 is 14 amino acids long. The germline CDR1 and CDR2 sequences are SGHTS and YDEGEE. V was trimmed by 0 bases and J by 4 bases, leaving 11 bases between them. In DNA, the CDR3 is TGTGCCAGCAGCTTGGCCTGGGGGCGATACGAGCAGTACTTC. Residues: CASSLAWGRYEQYF.

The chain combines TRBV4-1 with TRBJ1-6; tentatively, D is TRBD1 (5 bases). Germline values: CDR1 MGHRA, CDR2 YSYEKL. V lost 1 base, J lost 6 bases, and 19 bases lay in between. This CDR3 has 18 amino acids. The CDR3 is CASSQVQANGGTNSPLHF. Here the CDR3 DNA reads TGCGCCAGCAGCCAAGTTCAGGCAAATGGGGGGACTAATTCACCCCTCCACTTT.

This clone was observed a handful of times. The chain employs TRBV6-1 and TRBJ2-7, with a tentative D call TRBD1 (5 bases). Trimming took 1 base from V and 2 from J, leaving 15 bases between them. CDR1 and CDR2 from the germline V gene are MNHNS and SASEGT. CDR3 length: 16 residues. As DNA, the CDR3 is TGTGCCAGCAGTGAAGAGGGTCTGGGGCTTCCCTACGAGCAGTACTTC. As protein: CASSEEGLGLPYEQYF.

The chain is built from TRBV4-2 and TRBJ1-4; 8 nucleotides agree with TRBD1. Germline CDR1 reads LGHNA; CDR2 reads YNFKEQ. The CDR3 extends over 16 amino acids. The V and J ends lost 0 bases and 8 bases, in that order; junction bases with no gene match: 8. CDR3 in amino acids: CASSQDWTGRQEKLFF. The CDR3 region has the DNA TGTGCCAGCAGCCAAGACTGGACAGGGCGTCAGGAAAAACTGTTTTTT.

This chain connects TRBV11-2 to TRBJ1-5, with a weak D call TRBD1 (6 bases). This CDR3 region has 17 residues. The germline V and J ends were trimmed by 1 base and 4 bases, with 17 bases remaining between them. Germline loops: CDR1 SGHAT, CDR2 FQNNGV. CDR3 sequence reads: CASSLAPRGSLNQPQHF. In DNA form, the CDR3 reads TGTGCCAGCAGCTTAGCCCCCAGGGGCTCCCTAAATCAGCCCCAGCATTTT.

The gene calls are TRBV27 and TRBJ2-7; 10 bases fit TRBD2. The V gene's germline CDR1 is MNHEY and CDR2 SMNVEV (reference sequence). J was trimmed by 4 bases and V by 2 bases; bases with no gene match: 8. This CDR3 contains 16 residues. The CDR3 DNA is TGTGCCAGCAGTTTACGGAATAGCGGGGGGAAATACGAGCAGTACTTC. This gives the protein CASSLRNSGGKYEQYF.

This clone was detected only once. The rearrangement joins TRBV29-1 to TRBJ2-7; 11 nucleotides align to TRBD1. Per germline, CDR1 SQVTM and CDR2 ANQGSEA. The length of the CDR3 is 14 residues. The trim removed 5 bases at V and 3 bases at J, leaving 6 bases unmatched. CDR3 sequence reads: CSVRQGQGDYEQYF. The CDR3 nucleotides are TGCAGCGTTCGTCAGGGACAGGGGGACTACGAGCAGTACTTC.

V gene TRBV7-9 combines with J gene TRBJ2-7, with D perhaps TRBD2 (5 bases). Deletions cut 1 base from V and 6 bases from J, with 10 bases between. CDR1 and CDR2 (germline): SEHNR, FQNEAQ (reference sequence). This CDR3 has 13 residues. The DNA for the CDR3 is TGTGCCAGCAGCTTAGATCACGGGGTCGAGCAGTACTTC. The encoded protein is CASSLDHGVEQYF.

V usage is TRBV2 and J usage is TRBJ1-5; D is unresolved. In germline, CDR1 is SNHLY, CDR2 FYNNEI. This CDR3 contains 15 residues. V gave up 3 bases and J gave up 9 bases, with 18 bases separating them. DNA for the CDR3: TGTGCCAGCAGTGAGTTGACTTCGAGCGAGTGGCCCCAGCATTTT. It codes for CASSELTSSEWPQHF.

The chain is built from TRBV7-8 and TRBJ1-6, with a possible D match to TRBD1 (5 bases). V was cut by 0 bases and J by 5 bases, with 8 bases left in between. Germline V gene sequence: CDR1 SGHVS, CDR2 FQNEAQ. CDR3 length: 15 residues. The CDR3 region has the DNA TGTGCCAGCAGCTTAGCCGGACAACATAATTCACCCCTCCACTTT. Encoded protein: CASSLAGQHNSPLHF.

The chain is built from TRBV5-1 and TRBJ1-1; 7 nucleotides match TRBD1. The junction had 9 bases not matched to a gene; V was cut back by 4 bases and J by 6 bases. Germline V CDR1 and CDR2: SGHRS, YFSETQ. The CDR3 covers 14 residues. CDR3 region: CASSPPDREAEAFF. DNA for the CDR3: TGCGCCAGCAGCCCCCCCGACAGGGAGGCTGAAGCTTTCTTT.

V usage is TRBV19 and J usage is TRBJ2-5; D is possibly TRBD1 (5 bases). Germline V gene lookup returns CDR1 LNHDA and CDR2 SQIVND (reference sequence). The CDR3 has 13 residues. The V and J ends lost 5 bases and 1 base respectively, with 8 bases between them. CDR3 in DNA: TGTGCCAGTAGTCCAGGGCCCCAAGAGACCCAGTACTTC. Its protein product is CASSPGPQETQYF. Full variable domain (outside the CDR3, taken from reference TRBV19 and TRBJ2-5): DGGITQSPKYLFRKEGQNVTLSCEQNLNHDAMYWYRQDPGQGLRLIYYSQIVNDFQKGDIAEGYSVSREKKESFPLTVTSAQKNPTAFYLCASSPGPQETQYFGPGTRLLVL.

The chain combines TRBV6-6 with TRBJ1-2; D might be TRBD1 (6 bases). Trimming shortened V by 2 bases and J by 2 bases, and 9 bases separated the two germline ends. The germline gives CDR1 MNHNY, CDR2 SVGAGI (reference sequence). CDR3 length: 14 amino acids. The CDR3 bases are TGTGCCAGCAGTTACACAGGGAACAACTATGGCTACACCTTC. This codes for CASSYTGNNYGYTF.

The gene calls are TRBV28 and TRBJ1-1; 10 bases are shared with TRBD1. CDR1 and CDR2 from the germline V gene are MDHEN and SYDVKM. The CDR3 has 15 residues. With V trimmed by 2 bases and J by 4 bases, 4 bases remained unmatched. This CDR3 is CASSLPGQGFTEAFF. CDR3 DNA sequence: TGTGCCAGCAGTTTACCGGGACAGGGGTTCACTGAAGCTTTCTTT.

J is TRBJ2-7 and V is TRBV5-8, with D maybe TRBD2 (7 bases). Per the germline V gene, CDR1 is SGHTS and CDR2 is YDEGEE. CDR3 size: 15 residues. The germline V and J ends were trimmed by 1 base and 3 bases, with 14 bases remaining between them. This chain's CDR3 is CASSLRRGPYYEQYF. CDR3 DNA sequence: TGTGCCAGCAGCTTGAGGCGGGGGCCATACTACGAGCAGTACTTC.